What follows are 8 T cell receptor beta chains derived from one specimen sequenced in a study of T cell responses to AZD1222 COVID-19 vaccine (dated by TCRdb to the early 2020s). This sample's time point label indicates: about 28 days (+/-7) after the second vaccine dose. The sample's treatment or condition label is to be understood as: meningococcal conjugate vaccine given as trial control. The method was the immunoSEQ multiplex PCR assay. Held by TCRdb, this immuneACCESS table contains in-frame sequences only and omits some clones. Under half of the omission traces to an unresolved V gene where checked; the cause of the rest is unknown. The sample contains 150,000 to 200,000 clones, over 80% of them found a single time. Roughly 4.3% of the sample comes from the top ten. The material was peripheral blood, obtained 28 days after the second dose of the MenACWY control vaccine. All receptors come from an adult who received the MenACWY meningococcal vaccine as a control.

The chain uses TRBV19 and TRBJ1-1; D not resolved. Germline V gene data show CDR1 as LNHDA and CDR2 as SQIVND (reference sequence). Trimming pared 2 bases from V and 5 bases from J, leaving 12 bases between. There are 14 residues in the CDR3. The CDR3 protein is CASSIPFFGTEAFF. CDR3 sequence (DNA): TGTGCCAGTAGTATACCCTTCTTTGGGACTGAAGCTTTCTTT.

The rearrangement joins TRBV6-2 or TRBV6-3 to TRBJ2-1, with TRBD2 matching over 7 bases. The trim removed 2 bases at V and 8 bases at J, leaving 3 bases unmatched. The CDR3 sequence is 13 residues long. Germline V lookup: CDR1 MNHEY, CDR2 SVGEGT. CDR3 region: CASSYSGIHEQFF. The CDR3 DNA follows: TGTGCCAGCAGTTACAGCGGGATCCATGAGCAGTTCTTC.

The chain employs TRBV28 and TRBJ1-1, with D hard to call. V shed 5 bases and J shed 5 bases, with 15 bases lying between them. The CDR3 is 14 residues long. The V gene's germline CDR1 is MDHEN and CDR2 SYDVKM. CDR3 protein: CASSDPGRGTEAFF. The CDR3 region has the DNA TGTGCCAGCAGTGACCCCGGGCGTGGGACTGAAGCTTTCTTT.

V is TRBV18 and J is TRBJ1-1, with unresolved D. With 1 base removed from V and 5 bases from J, the gap between germline ends came to 11 bases. Germline V gene lookup returns CDR1 KGHSH and CDR2 LQKENI. This CDR3 has 14 residues. The CDR3 is CASSPRVEGTEAFF. CDR3 coding DNA: TGTGCCAGCTCACCACGCGTGGAGGGAACTGAAGCTTTCTTT. The full variable domain, with the rest looked up from reference TRBV18 and TRBJ1-1, is NAGVMQNPRHLVRRRGQEARLRCSPMKGHSHVYWYRQLPEEGLKFMVYLQKENIIDESGMPKERFSAEFPKEGPSILRIQQVVRGDSAAYFCASSPRVEGTEAFFGQGTRLTVV.

This clone came up once. The V gene is TRBV24-1, the J gene TRBJ2-1, with 13 bases matching TRBD2. The length of the CDR3 is 15 residues. J lost 8 bases, V lost 4 bases, and 4 bases had no gene match. From germline, CDR1 is KGHDR and CDR2 SFDVKD. The DNA for the CDR3 is TGTGCCACCAGTGAAACTAGCGGGAGGGGGGATGAGCAGTTCTTC. Amino acid sequence: CATSETSGRGDEQFF.

This clone appeared a single time. The V gene is TRBV6-5, the J gene TRBJ2-7; 10 bases line up with TRBD2. Germline V gene lookup returns CDR1 MNHEY and CDR2 SVGAGI. The CDR3 runs to 14 residues. J was trimmed by 2 bases and V by 6 bases; bases with no gene match: 4. CDR3 residues: CASRRTSGPYEQYF. Written as DNA, the CDR3 is TGTGCCAGCAGACGGACTAGCGGCCCCTACGAGCAGTACTTC.

This clone was found a few times. The gene calls are TRBV2 and TRBJ1-2, with D tentatively TRBD1 (6 bases). The CDR3 covers 12 residues. Germline V gives CDR1 SNHLY, CDR2 FYNNEI. Trimming removed 11 bases from V and 8 bases from J, with 18 bases in between. CDR3 nucleotide sequence: TGTGCCCCCCGCGGGGAGAGGGGGGGCTACACCTTC. As protein: CAPRGERGGYTF.

The CDR3 sequence is CAWGPNTGELFF. The CDR3 DNA sequence: TGTGCATGGGGGCCGAACACCGGGGAGCTGTTTTTT. This chain links TRBV6-5 with TRBJ2-2, with a weak D call TRBD1 (6 bases). Germline CDR1 MNHEY, CDR2 SVGAGI. The CDR3 sequence is 12 residues long.